This T cell receptor beta chain is from a study of blood T cell repertoires in COVID-19. Background on the study: Specimens from acute and convalescent COVID-19 originated in the United States, Italy and Spain. PBMCs, B-cell-depleted T cells, or T cells provided the cDNA or gDNA that made up the material.

Per the authors' pipeline: The assay estimated nucleated cells by amplifying reference gene primers. Profiling relied on immunoSEQ multiplex PCR, and the TCRdb table lists in-frame clones only, not all of them. V and J calls and clone size are copied from that table; D and trimming were computed from the DNA. The table shows roughly 130,000 clones, with 80% to 90% occurring only once. The length of the CDR3 is 16 residues. V lost 1 base, J lost 7 bases, and 9 bases stayed unmatched. Looked up from germline, CDR1 is MGHRA and CDR2 is YSYEKL. What was sequenced was peripheral blood. This sequence originates from a man aged 60 to 75 with active or convalescent COVID-19. The genes are TRBV4-1 and TRBJ1-5; 8 bases are shared with TRBD1. CDR3 nucleotides: TGCGCCAGCAGCCAAGGGCAACAGGGGGTTGGGCAGCCCCAGCATTTT. Translated: CASSQGQQGVGQPQHF.